The entry below describes one T cell receptor (beta chain). Its antigen specificity is not known. This sample was included in a study of cytomegalovirus exposure and HLA in healthy donors (dated by TCRdb to about 2017). Context from the whole study: An earlier analysis of 550 to 700 of the donors reported about 250 Gb of sequence data and roughly 100 million unique TCR beta sequences from around 200 million T cells. In a later genetic analysis, genome-wide SNP genotypes for about three fifths of the 666 donors were used, and that subset was treated as a discovery cohort. The study was designed to test whether signatures of past pathogen exposure could be identified by cataloging public T cell receptors. HLA typing covered class I and class II loci at four-digit resolution. Among the roughly 400 genotyped donors, about 85% belonged to the genetic ancestry cluster associated with self-reported Caucasian donors. A later analysis re-analyzed previously published TCR beta repertoires from several hundred donors and added high-resolution HLA genotyping to study TCR occurrence patterns. An early release covering 550 to 700 HLA-typed donors comprised about 300 gigabases of sequencing data and some 79 million unique TCR sequences. Donor age, sex, ethnicity and CMV serostatus were compiled alongside the repertoire data. In an earlier analysis of several hundred of the donors, high-throughput TCR beta sequencing was used to judge whether each TCR beta V gene segment behaved as functional or pseudogenic. Because of strong linkage in the cohort, four or five DR-DQ haplotypes were treated as single units for association and clustering. All discovery cohort repertoires had been generated using a single sequencing platform. Rather than using new phenotypic data, the later analysis identified candidate immune exposures from TCR beta sequences and from how often those sequences occurred across donors. Using immunosequencing, the study profiled T cell repertoires from 500 to 800 subjects and related those repertoires to cytomegalovirus serostatus. In addition to the first cohort of around 670 subjects, a separate validation cohort of over 90 different subjects was used. Among about 370 genotyped donors of the cohort, an average of around 220,000 unique TCR beta nucleotide sequences was sequenced per donor, of which approximately 18% were non-productive. To predict cytomegalovirus infection status, the study combined high-throughput TCR immunosequencing, statistical association of individual TCRs with disease status, and machine learning. Typing coverage varied by locus: roughly 629-640 donors for A, B, C, DRB1 and DQB1; about 520 for DQA1; nearly 610 for DPA1; approximately 490 for DPB1.

V loses 0 bases of germline sequence and J loses 0 bases, and the interval between the two ends is 11 bases. The CDR3 spans 15 residues, from the cysteine through the phenylalanine. Only CDR3 DNA remains: 45 bases, in frame from the first base. CDR1 is given as GTSNPN and CDR2 as SVGIG, both from the germline V gene (reference sequence). Overall results and qualifications from the work: A few of the identified cytomegalovirus-associated TCR beta chains were confirmed in vitro to be specific for cytomegalovirus antigens. Cytomegalovirus status was reported to be diagnosed by the classifier with high specificity and sensitivity in both the original and validation cohorts. Sequencing depth was assumed to be roughly uniform across donors in the presence/absence analyses, though that assumption may not hold. Only TCR beta chains were sequenced in this cohort, and the absence of alpha or paired-chain data limited detectable features. Correlated functional status among segregating V segments might be attributable to linkage disequilibrium, but an unknown experimental factor could not be ruled out. In a later analysis, the rate of TCR association differed among HLA loci, with DRB1 alleles having the most associated TCRs and HLA-C alleles having the fewest. An earlier analysis of approximately 540 of the donors showed that most TCR beta V segments appeared in productive rearrangements either about 87% or about 30% of the time, which broadly matched IMGT annotations. The earlier analysis of almost 600 of the donors excluded about 16 rarely observed V segments, including chromosome 9 orphons, because counts were too low. For the cohort, immune exposure information was limited to CMV serostatus. According to a later analysis, parvovirus B19, influenza, CMV and Epstein-Barr virus appeared linked to several top co-occurrence clusters. It was suggested by the authors that the approach could potentially be generalized to other disease states and immunological phenotypes. V-gene and J-gene trimming of TCR beta chains was associated with a missense DCLRE1C variant in a later genetic analysis, and the association was replicated in an independent cohort. The study listed 150 to 200 TCR beta chains as associated with cytomegalovirus. HLA typing was unavailable for some donors at each locus, so association tests used only the typed subset. A later analysis found that most CMV-associated TCR beta chains appeared HLA-restricted, with HLA associations seemingly driven largely by CMV exposure. A further reported finding was that TCR beta sequences accurately predicted the HLA-A and HLA-B alleles for most subjects in the first cohort. In a later analysis, HLA-associated TCR beta chains showed more clonal expansion and lower generation probabilities than non-associated chains that were equally common. According to a later genetic analysis, donors in an Asian-associated ancestry cluster had fewer N-insertions in productive TCRs than the approximately 650-donor mean. A cluster of highly shared sequence variants was judged likely to be a technical artifact of the sequencing pipeline. A later analysis associated 15,000 to 20,000 TCR beta sequences with specific HLA alleles at a false discovery rate of 0.05. Because the 87-base-pair reads could not distinguish some IMGT-functional V segments, including TRBV6-2 and TRBV6-3, those segments were excluded. Across donors, most TCR sequences were observed very rarely, whereas some public TCRs were present in many individuals. When HLA alleles, especially DR and DQ, strongly co-occurred, attributing TCR associations to individual alleles was difficult.

The cohort consisted of approximately 670 healthy bone marrow donors. At the time of sampling, every cohort member was nominally healthy, though immune exposures that went unrecorded were likely present. The donor tested CMV seronegative and was one of the 352 seronegative cohort members. A peripheral blood sample was provided by each donor, and peripheral blood mononuclear cells were used for TCR beta sequencing. Genomic DNA was extracted from the blood cell samples with the Qiagen DNeasy Blood Extraction Kit. The library came from the immunoSEQ multiplex PCR assay. For the multiplex PCR, a mixture combining 60 forward primers for TCR Vbeta segments and 13 reverse primers for TCR Jbeta segments was used. A multiplex PCR assay on genomic DNA amplified the CDR3 region of rearranged TCR beta genes. Amplified TCR beta libraries were sequenced as 87-base-pair reads on the Illumina HiSeq System. In the paper's pipeline: In a later analysis, approximately 74 million unique TCR beta chains were counted across the 650 to 700 repertoires, and approximately 11 million of these chains were shared by at least two donors. A nearest-neighbor algorithm error-corrected the raw reads and collapsed the reads into unique sequences, merging closely related sequences to remove PCR and sequencing errors. V, D and J gene segments were assigned by aligning CDR3 sequences to IMGT reference sequences. Each retained sequence needed at least a six-nucleotide match to both a V gene segment and a J gene segment. A rearrangement counted as productive if the CDR3 had no stop codons and remained in frame with V and J, and every other rearrangement counted as non-productive. CDR3 was defined according to IMGT convention as the region running from the second conserved V-encoded cysteine to the conserved J-encoded phenylalanine. The earlier analysis of some 540 of the donors excluded any sequence lacking an unambiguous match to a single V gene segment. In an earlier analysis of some 590 of the donors, V segments were called functional above 56.7% productive rearrangements and were called segregating when the between-donor standard deviation exceeded 5%. A statistical classification framework was built for diagnosing cytomegalovirus status from the catalog of TCR beta chain sequences. V and J gene assignment, in a later analysis, came from comparing TCR nucleotide sequences with IMGT/GENE-DB human TR gene sequences. A later analysis assigned CDR3 sequences and most-parsimonious VDJ recombination scenarios with the TCRdist pipeline. In a later analysis, each TCR beta chain was defined by its CDR3 amino acid sequence together with its V-gene family, and reads without a unique V-gene family were excluded. A later analysis removed over 500 highly shared, low-generation-probability nucleotide sequences to deal with suspected cross-contamination and a sequencing artifact. In a later analysis, a clonal expansion index for each public chain was calculated from normalized within-repertoire ranks of inferred template counts. A later analysis computed generation probabilities with a VDJ recombination model fitted to out-of-frame rearrangements, and checked the results against IGoR. In a later analysis, TCR-TCR, TCR-HLA and TCR-CMV co-occurrence was scored with hypergeometric tests, and a repertoire-size bias correction was applied to TCR pairs. A later analysis estimated false discovery rates by permuting HLA or CMV assignments 20 times. In a later analysis, co-occurring TCRs were grouped using DBSCAN, with TCRdist sequence similarity added in when clustering inside HLA-allele-positive subsets. For co-occurrence clustering, repertoires with fewer than 30,000 or more than 120,000 public chains were excluded, along with 4 to 6 repertoires with anomalous nucleotide sharing. The clones in this table, taken by TCRdb from immuneACCESS, are in-frame only. Not every clone is retained; where verified, under half of the shortfall comes from an unresolved V gene, and the cause of the rest is unknown. V and J calls and clone size come straight from that table; D and trimming were deduced from the DNA. This sample's table contains some 75,000 clones. The ten largest clones add up to roughly 0.9% of the sample.

Here the chain combines TRBV30 and TRBJ1-1, with the D gene call left open. This TCR came from a boy aged 5-17 years in good health and CMV-seronegative. Source material: PBMCs. The sequence in DNA is TGTGCCTGGAGTGTACGCAGGCAGCTGAACACTGAAGCTTTCTTT. Translation gives CAWSVRRQLNTEAFF. This CDR3, with the reference TRBV30 and TRBJ1-1 proteins standing in past its ends, gives the full variable domain SQTIHQWPATLVQPVGSPLSLECTVEGTSNPNLYWYRQAAGRGLQLLFYSVGIGQISSEVPQNLSASRPQDRQFILSSKKLLLSDSGFYLCAWSVRRQLNTEAFFGQGTRLTVV.